These 30 T cell receptor beta chains were sequenced from one sample in a study of T cells in localized non-small cell lung cancer. Here immunoSEQ multiplex PCR was the method, and the copy in TCRdb shows in-frame clones only, minus some. This sample has over 25,000 clones, with about 87% found just once. This specimen was peripheral blood, taken before any cancer treatment. Every receptor here comes from a male donor aged 60 or over with stage I lung adenocarcinoma.

This clone has a single count. The chain combines TRBV28 with TRBJ1-1; tentatively, D is TRBD1 (5 bases). Trimming stripped 5 bases from V and 3 bases from J, with 16 bases between. This CDR3 contains 15 residues. Germline assignment: CDR1 MDHEN and CDR2 SYDVKM. The CDR3 protein is CASSLPGPGYTEAFF. CDR3 in DNA: TGTGCCAGCAGTCTCCCGGGGCCAGGGTACACTGAAGCTTTCTTT.

The gene calls are TRBV4-2 and TRBJ1-1; 8 nucleotides align to TRBD1. The CDR3 runs to 15 residues. Germline V lookup: CDR1 LGHNA, CDR2 YNFKEQ. The ends lost 4 bases at V and 1 base at J; junction bases unmatched: 5. CDR3 residues: CASSRITGGNTEAFF. The CDR3 DNA reads as TGTGCCAGCAGCCGCATAACAGGGGGGAACACTGAAGCTTTCTTT.

This chain joins TRBV11-2 and TRBJ1-2; D gene ambiguous. V was cut by 6 bases and J by 4 bases, with 9 bases left in between. From germline, CDR1 is SGHAT and CDR2 FQNNGV. The CDR3 sequence is 12 residues long. As DNA, the CDR3 is TGTGCCAGCAGAAGAGGAAGCTATGGCTACACCTTC. This gives the protein CASRRGSYGYTF.

The rearrangement uses TRBV9 and TRBJ1-2; D is perhaps TRBD1 (5 bases). Germline CDR1 SGDLS, CDR2 YYNGEE. Trimming removed 4 bases at V and 7 bases at J, with 14 bases between. The CDR3 extends over 13 amino acids. For the CDR3, the DNA is TGTGCCAGCAGCCCGGGCAGGGCCGGTGGCTACACCTTC. Translating gives CASSPGRAGGYTF.

The gene calls are TRBV5-1 and TRBJ2-2; D is unclear. The CDR3 contains 14 residues. V lost 1 base and J lost 1, with 5 bases in between. Germline V gives CDR1 SGHRS, CDR2 YFSETQ. The CDR3 bases are TGCGCCAGCAGCTTGCCCGTGAACACCGGGGAGCTGTTTTTT. It yields the protein CASSLPVNTGELFF.

This chain uses TRBV2 with TRBJ1-4; D may be TRBD1 (6 bases). V was trimmed by 2 bases and J by 8 bases, leaving 15 bases between them. The CDR3 covers 15 residues. The germline V gene has CDR1 SNHLY and CDR2 FYNNEI. CDR3 in amino acids: CASSELKGGSEKLFF. CDR3 sequence (DNA): TGTGCCAGCAGTGAACTCAAGGGGGGGAGCGAAAAACTGTTTTTT. Using reference TRBV2 and TRBJ1-4 for the parts outside the CDR3, the full variable domain is EPEVTQTPSHQVTQMGQEVILRCVPISNHLYFYWYRQILGQKVEFLVSFYNNEISEKSEIFDDQFSVERPDGSNFTLKIRSTKLEDSAMYFCASSELKGGSEKLFFGSGTQLSVL.

The rearrangement uses TRBV5-3 and TRBJ2-7; the D gene could be TRBD1 or TRBD2 (7 bases each). TRBV5-3 is an open reading frame, and its role is uncertain. V dropped 1 base and J dropped 4 bases, with 12 bases sitting between them. This CDR3 contains 14 residues. The CDR3 region has the DNA TGTGCCAGAAGCTTGTACAGGGGAGGGTACGAGCAGTACTTC. It encodes CARSLYRGGYEQYF.

The chain couples TRBV6-5 to TRBJ2-2; D perhaps matches TRBD2 (5 bases). The CDR3 sequence is 15 residues long. V lost 0 bases to trimming and J lost 6 bases, with 11 bases between them. Germline V lookup: CDR1 MNHEY, CDR2 SVGAGI. In nucleotides, the CDR3 is TGTGCCAGCAGTTACTCCCCCGGGGTTGCCGGGGAGCTGTTTTTT. Translated, it gives CASSYSPGVAGELFF.

This clone was seen a few times. This rearrangement joins TRBV28 to TRBJ2-7, with a possible D match to TRBD1 (5 bases). CDR1 is MDHEN, CDR2 SYDVKM, per germline. V lost 2 bases and J lost 6, with 11 bases in between. The length of the CDR3 is 13 residues. CDR3 bases: TGTGCCAGCAGTTTAGGTATCCAGGGCGAGCAGTACTTC. Translating gives CASSLGIQGEQYF. Variable domain in full (rest from reference TRBV28 and TRBJ2-7): DVKVTQSSRYLVKRTGEKVFLECVQDMDHENMFWYRQDPGLGLRLIYFSYDVKMKEKGDIPEGYSVSREKKERFSLILESASTNQTSMYLCASSLGIQGEQYFGPGTRLTVT.

This chain joins TRBV7-2 and TRBJ1-5; possible D gene TRBD1, 6 bases. The CDR3 is made up of 14 amino acids. In germline, CDR1 is SGHTA, CDR2 FQGNSA. Trimming took 5 bases from V and 0 from J, leaving 8 bases between them. The CDR3 sequence is CASSRGLSNQPQHF. CDR3 DNA: TGTGCCAGCAGCCGGGGGCTTAGCAATCAGCCCCAGCATTTT.

The CDR3 bases are TGTGCCAGTAGTATGACAGAGAACACTGAAGCTTTCTTT. Translated, it gives CASSMTENTEAFF. The chain combines TRBV19 with TRBJ1-1, with a weak D call TRBD1 (5 bases). CDR1 and CDR2 (germline): LNHDA, SQIVND (reference sequence). This CDR3 has 13 residues. V dropped 3 bases and J dropped 1 base, with 6 bases sitting between them. Full variable domain (rest looked up from reference TRBV19 and TRBJ1-1): DGGITQSPKYLFRKEGQNVTLSCEQNLNHDAMYWYRQDPGQGLRLIYYSQIVNDFQKGDIAEGYSVSREKKESFPLTVTSAQKNPTAFYLCASSMTENTEAFFGQGTRLTVV.

V is TRBV27 and J is TRBJ2-5, with unresolved D. Near its end, the DNA agrees better with TRBJ2-7, so the J call may be wrong. This CDR3 has 14 amino acids. CDR1 and CDR2 from the germline V gene are MNHEY and SMNVEV (reference sequence). As DNA, the CDR3 is TGTGCCAGCAGTTTCAGACGGCTGTCGGACGAGCAGTACTTC. Translated: CASSFRRLSDEQYF.

The count of this clone is one. The rearrangement joins TRBV7-9 to TRBJ1-1, with D possibly being TRBD1 (5 bases). Looked up from germline, CDR1 is SEHNR and CDR2 is FQNEAQ (reference sequence). CDR3 length: 15 amino acids. V dropped 5 bases and J dropped 1 base, with 14 bases sitting between them. Here the CDR3 DNA reads TGTGCCAGCAGCCCTGGGGCAGGGCCGAACACTGAAGCTTTCTTT. Protein: CASSPGAGPNTEAFF.

The rearrangement links TRBV10-3 to TRBJ1-4; D unresolved. V was trimmed by 2 bases and J by 0 bases, leaving 10 bases between them. CDR1 is ENHRY, CDR2 SYGVKD, per germline. The CDR3 runs to 16 residues. CDR3 nucleotide sequence: TGTGCCATCAGTGAGCAATTGGCACCAACTAATGAAAAACTGTTTTTT. Translating gives CAISEQLAPTNEKLFF.

The rearrangement uses TRBV11-2 and TRBJ1-3; no clear D gene. V was pared by 0 bases and J by 4 bases, with 13 bases between. The CDR3 extends over 16 amino acids. Germline V gene lookup returns CDR1 SGHAT and CDR2 FQNNGV. CDR3 sequence reads: CASSLEGSTLGNTIYF. CDR3 nucleotide sequence: TGTGCCAGCAGCTTAGAGGGCAGCACTTTAGGAAACACCATATATTTT.

V gene TRBV7-2 combines with J gene TRBJ2-3; 11 bases line up with TRBD2. The germline CDR1 and CDR2 sequences are SGHTA and FQGNSA. The length of the CDR3 is 16 residues. J lost 2 bases, V lost 5 bases, and 6 bases had no gene match. DNA for the CDR3: TGTGCCAGCAGCCCGGTGACTAGCGGGGACACAGATACGCAGTATTTT. Translation gives CASSPVTSGDTDTQYF.

This rearrangement joins TRBV20-1 to TRBJ1-2; D call uncertain. Germline V gene data show CDR1 as DFQATT and CDR2 as SNEGSKA (reference sequence). V lost 6 bases and J lost 4, with 9 bases in between. The CDR3 covers 11 residues. CDR3 in DNA: TGCAGTGCCCCCCACTCCTATGGCTACACCTTC. Amino acid sequence: CSAPHSYGYTF.

This clone has just a few counts. V is TRBV2 and J is TRBJ2-3, with D uncertain. The length of the CDR3 is 17 residues. The germline gives CDR1 SNHLY, CDR2 FYNNEI. Trimming stripped 3 bases from V and 0 bases from J, with 16 bases between. CDR3 sequence: CASSDRSGRPSTDTQYF. CDR3 sequence (DNA): TGTGCCAGCAGTGATCGAAGTGGACGGCCGAGCACAGATACGCAGTATTTT.

The V call is TRBV7-2, the J call TRBJ2-2; D not resolved. Between the trimmed V and J ends, which lost 2 bases and 7 bases, there was a span of 5 bases. CDR3 size: 12 residues. Germline V gives CDR1 SGHTA, CDR2 FQGNSA. CDR3 protein: CASSLLGGELFF. CDR3 DNA: TGTGCCAGCAGCTTACTTGGCGGGGAGCTGTTTTTT.

The chain has TRBV19 and TRBJ2-3; D ambiguous. The CDR3 spans 13 residues. Germline CDR1 and CDR2: LNHDA and SQIVND (reference sequence). Between the trimmed V and J ends, which lost 5 bases and 6 bases, there was a span of 12 bases. The CDR3 sequence: CASSRGPADTQYF. The CDR3 nucleotides read TGTGCCAGTAGTCGCGGCCCCGCGGATACGCAGTATTTT.

This clone has just a few counts. The chain joins TRBV30 to TRBJ2-7; D perhaps matches TRBD2 (5 bases). The CDR3 runs to 12 residues. Trimming took 4 bases from V and 7 from J, leaving 14 bases between them. Per the germline V gene, CDR1 is GTSNPN and CDR2 is SVGIG (reference sequence). CDR3 sequence: CAWKGLGLEQYF. The DNA of the CDR3 is TGTGCCTGGAAAGGACTGGGGTTGGAGCAGTACTTC.

The chain joins TRBV4-3 to TRBJ1-4; the D is unclear. CDR1 and CDR2 (germline): LGHNA, YSLEER. Trimming left V 0 bases short and J 11 bases short, with 7 bases between. This CDR3 comprises 12 residues. The CDR3 here is CASSQDGGKLFF. The CDR3 bases are TGCGCCAGCAGCCAAGATGGAGGGAAACTGTTTTTT.

This chain joins TRBV4-1 and TRBJ2-1; D gene uncertain. The CDR3 has 17 amino acids. The germline V gene has CDR1 MGHRA and CDR2 YSYEKL. The V end lost 5 bases, the J end lost 0 bases, and 17 bases lay between the germline ends. CDR3 sequence: CASSSGQAKSSYNEQFF. In DNA form, the CDR3 reads TGCGCCAGCAGCTCTGGGCAGGCGAAAAGCTCCTACAATGAGCAGTTCTTC.

The genes are TRBV6-4 and TRBJ2-1; possible D gene TRBD1, 5 bases. Germline lookup yields CDR1 MRHNA and CDR2 SNTAGT. The CDR3 covers 15 residues. Between the trimmed V and J ends, which lost 2 bases and 4 bases, there was a span of 12 bases. The CDR3 reads CASSDVGQPYNEQFF. The CDR3 region has the DNA TGTGCCAGCAGTGACGTTGGACAACCGTACAATGAGCAGTTCTTC.

This clone was detected once. The V call is TRBV9, the J call TRBJ2-5; 8 positions match TRBD1. The CDR3 extends over 15 amino acids. The V gene's germline CDR1 is SGDLS and CDR2 YYNGEE. Trimming took 0 bases from V and 5 from J; bases not matched to a gene: 6. DNA of the CDR3: TGTGCCAGCAGCGTAGGTGCGGGACAGGATGAGACCCAGTACTTC. Protein sequence: CASSVGAGQDETQYF.

This clone has only one observation. The V gene is TRBV5-4, the J gene TRBJ1-2; 11 bases fit TRBD1. Germline V CDR1 and CDR2: SGHNT, YYREEE (reference sequence). CDR3 length equals 17 residues. V was clipped by 0 bases and J by 4 bases; unmatched bases: 8. The CDR3 DNA reads TGTGCCAGCAGCTTGGAGGGACAGGGGGGTGCGCGCTATGGCTACACCTTC. It yields the protein CASSLEGQGGARYGYTF.

The chain recombines TRBV7-8 with TRBJ2-7; D not certain. The germline gives CDR1 SGHVS, CDR2 FQNEAQ. V shed 4 bases and J shed 3 bases, with 16 bases lying between them. CDR3 length: 15 amino acids. The CDR3 is CASSSERAAYYEQYF. The CDR3 DNA follows: TGTGCCAGCAGCTCAGAAAGGGCAGCGTACTACGAGCAGTACTTC.

The V gene is TRBV29-1, the J gene TRBJ1-2; TRBD1 agrees at 8 bases. The CDR3 loop spans 12 amino acids. V shed 6 bases and J 11 bases; nucleotides not matched to a gene: 11. Germline CDR1 and CDR2: SQVTM and ANQGSEA. In DNA, the CDR3 is TGCAGCGTCAGAAGACAGGGGTTAGGTTACACCTTC. It specifies CSVRRQGLGYTF. Combining the CDR3 with reference TRBV29-1 and TRBJ1-2 gives the whole variable domain SAVISQKPSRDICQRGTSLTIQCQVDSQVTMMFWYRQQPGQSLTLIATANQGSEATYESGFVIDKFPISRPNLTFSTLTVSNMSPEDSSIYLCSVRRQGLGYTFGSGTRLTVV.

The V and J genes are TRBV6-5 and TRBJ2-3; 7 nucleotides match TRBD2. V trimming: 4 bases; J trimming: 5 bases; junction bases outside the gene matches: 6. The CDR3 contains 14 residues. Germline CDR1 and CDR2: MNHEY and SVGAGI. The CDR3 loop reads CASSSTGGRDTQYF. In DNA, the CDR3 is TGTGCCAGCAGTTCGACGGGGGGACGAGATACGCAGTATTTT.

The chain uses TRBV10-3 and TRBJ2-3; D is uncertain. V dropped 4 bases and J dropped 0 bases, with 8 bases sitting between them. This CDR3 region has 14 residues. Germline-derived CDR1 and CDR2 are ENHRY and SYGVKD. CDR3 DNA sequence: TGTGCCATCAGTGTCCTGGCTAGCACAGATACGCAGTATTTT. This gives the protein CAISVLASTDTQYF.